This TCR beta chain was captured by sequencing in a study of blood T cells in healthy people across ages. Study-wide points: With naive T cell percentage, TCR beta diversity showed a strong correlation. Per million T cells, TCR beta diversity dropped roughly linearly as age increased.

A second roughly 6 to 12 cycle PCR used barcoded and J-beta primers. Using its own MiXCR run on the 5' RACE reads, TCRdb lists one record per CDR3 protein. Of some 1.7 million distinct CDR3 sequences listed, roughly 27% are singletons. This clonotype was seen only a few times. The antigen remains unidentified. Each donor gave roughly 9.2 milliliters of peripheral blood. The specimen was blood. This clonotype was obtained from a woman aged 25 to 45 in good health.

In DNA form, the CDR3 reads TGTGCCAGCAGTTACTCAGGGTCGGCGGGAGCTTCCGGCTTCGAGCAGTACTTC. Amino acid sequence: CASSYSGSAGASGFEQYF. This sequence joins TRBV6-5 and TRBJ2-5; 7 nucleotides align to TRBD2. The J call is uncertain, as TRBJ2-7 better fits the DNA end. The CDR3 covers 18 residues. Germline V gene lookup returns CDR1 MNHEY and CDR2 SVGAGI.